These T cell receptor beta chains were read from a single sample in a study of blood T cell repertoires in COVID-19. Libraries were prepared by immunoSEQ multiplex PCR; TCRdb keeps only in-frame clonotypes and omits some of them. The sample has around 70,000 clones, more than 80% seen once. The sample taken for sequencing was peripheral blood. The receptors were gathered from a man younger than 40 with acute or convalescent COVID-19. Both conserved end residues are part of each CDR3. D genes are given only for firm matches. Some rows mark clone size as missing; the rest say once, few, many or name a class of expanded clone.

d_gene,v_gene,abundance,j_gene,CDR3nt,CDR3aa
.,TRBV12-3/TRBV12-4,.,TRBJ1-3,TGTGCCAGCAGTTCCCCGGGAGGAAACACCATATATTTT,CASSSPGGNTIYF
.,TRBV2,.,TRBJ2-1,TGTGCCAGCAATGGGGGGACCGTCGACAATGAGCAGTTCTTC,CASNGGTVDNEQFF
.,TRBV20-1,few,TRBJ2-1,TGCAGTGCTCCCCGTGGGCCCGTTACCTTCTTC,CSAPRGPVTFF
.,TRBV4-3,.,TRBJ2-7,TGCGCCAGCAGCCACGGGGGCGAGCAGTACTTC,CASSHGGEQYF
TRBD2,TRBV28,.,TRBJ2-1,TGTGCCAGCAGTTTACCAACTAGCGGGAGGGCAAGCTCCTACAATGAGCAGTTCTTC,CASSLPTSGRASSYNEQFF
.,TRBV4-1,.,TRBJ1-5,TGCGCCAGCAGCCAAGATGGAGTTTCCCTTCAGCCCCAGCATTTT,CASSQDGVSLQPQHF
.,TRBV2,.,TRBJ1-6,TGTGCCAGCAGTGTGGAGGGATCATCGGGAAATTCACCCCTCCACTTT,CASSVEGSSGNSPLHF
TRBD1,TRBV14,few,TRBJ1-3,TGTGCCAGCAGCCCCGGACAGGGGGCTGGAAACACCATATATTTT,CASSPGQGAGNTIYF
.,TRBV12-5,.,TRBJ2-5,TGTGCTAGTGGTTCGACGGGCCAAGAGACCCAGTACTTC,CASGSTGQETQYF
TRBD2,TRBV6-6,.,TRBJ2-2,TGTGCCAGCAGCCCGACTAGCGGGCGGCAGGGCGGGGAGCTGTTTTTT,CASSPTSGRQGGELFF
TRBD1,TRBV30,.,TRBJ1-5,TGTGCCTGGAGGGTCGGGACAGGGGGCAATCAGCCCCAGCATTTT,CAWRVGTGGNQPQHF
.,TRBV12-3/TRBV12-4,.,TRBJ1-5,TGTGCCAGCAGAACAGGGAAGCAGCCCCAGCATTTT,CASRTGKQPQHF
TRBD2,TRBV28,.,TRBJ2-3,TGTGCCAGCCCCCCCGGGAGGGACAGCACAGATACGCAGTATTTT,CASPPGRDSTDTQYF
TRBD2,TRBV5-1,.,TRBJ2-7,TGCGCCAGCAGCTTGGGGACTAGAGGGAACGAGCAGTACTTC,CASSLGTRGNEQYF